This TCR beta chain derives from a study of T cell responses to AZD1222 COVID-19 vaccine. The study's findings and limits: Spike as a whole was targeted by vaccine-associated CD4 TCRs, dominant at 160-218 and 743-854.

Worth noting for this clone: The antigen is not known.

The V gene's germline CDR1 is LNHDA and CDR2 SQIVND (reference sequence). Trimming shortened V by 5 bases and J by 5 bases, and 10 bases separated the two germline ends. The CDR3 length is 13 residues. Assay used: immunoSEQ multiplex PCR; TCRdb lists only in-frame clones, some missing. This table holds 110,000 or so clones, just over 85% found once. The sequencing here drew on peripheral blood, taken 28 days after the second AZD1222 dose. J is TRBJ2-1 and V is TRBV19; a possible D gene is TRBD1 (6 bases). This clonotype was obtained from an adult who received the AZD1222 COVID-19 vaccine. CDR3 in amino acids: CASSPGQNNEQFF. DNA for the CDR3: TGTGCCAGTAGTCCCGGACAGAACAATGAGCAGTTCTTC.